Following are 15 T cell receptor beta chains from one sample sequenced in a study of CXCR3-negative and CXCR3-positive naive CD8 T cells. These receptors' targets are unknown. Carrying UMI labels, the TRB cDNA libraries were prepared through 5' RACE. TCRdb re-analyzed the 5' RACE reads; it lists each CDR3 protein once, without DNA. This repertoire includes 75,000 to 100,000 distinct CDR3 sequences. Points from the study as a whole: For CXCR3-positive naive cells, TRB CDR3s were more hydrophobic than those of CXCR3-negative naive cells.

The specimen sequenced was naive CXCR3+ CD8+ T cells from blood. As for subset: CD45RO-CCR7+CD27+CD95- naive CD8+ T cells expressing CXCR3 (TNR3+). These receptors originate from a human donor in good health. Some clones in this sample may be carry-over from other donors' samples.

V is TRBV14 and J is TRBJ2-5; TCRdb selects TRBD1, and the lack of DNA leaves this call unchecked. Germline V gene lookup returns CDR1 SGHDN and CDR2 FVKESK. The CDR3 spans 13 residues. The CDR3 loop is CASSPTFGGTQYF.

The chain employs TRBV5-4 and TRBJ2-3; the TCRdb D gene call, TRBD2, has no DNA to confirm it. This CDR3 is 14 amino acids long. Germline V lookup: CDR1 SGHNT, CDR2 YYREEE (reference sequence). This CDR3 reads CASSLMRGYDTQYF.

This chain joins TRBV27 and TRBJ1-1. The CDR3 totals 14 residues. Germline CDR1 and CDR2: MNHEY and SMNVEV (reference sequence). CDR3 sequence reads: CASSLQGYVTEAFF.

V gene TRBV7-7 combines with J gene TRBJ2-2; checking the TCRdb D call of TRBD1 is not possible without DNA. Looked up from germline, CDR1 is SSHAT and CDR2 is FNYEAQ (reference sequence). CDR3 length: 14 residues. CDR3 sequence reads: CASSSRQGTGELFF.

The V gene is TRBV7-6, the J gene TRBJ2-2; TCRdb designates TRBD2, a call that cannot be tested without DNA. This CDR3 contains 19 residues. Germline CDR1 reads SGHVS; CDR2 reads FNYEAQ. The CDR3 protein is CASSLAVPTSGSTTGELFF.

V gene TRBV14 combines with J gene TRBJ2-2. Looked up from germline, CDR1 is SGHDN and CDR2 is FVKESK. The CDR3 sequence is 14 residues long. The CDR3 is CASSQGGNTGELFF. Complete variable domain (other parts from reference TRBV14 and TRBJ2-2): EAGVTQFPSHSVIEKGQTVTLRCDPISGHDNLYWYRRVMGKEIKFLLHFVKESKQDESGMPNNRFLAERTGGTYSTLKVQPAELEDSGVYFCASSQGGNTGELFFGEGSRLTVL.

The chain uses TRBV14 and TRBJ1-1. This CDR3 spans 13 amino acids. CDR1 is SGHDN, CDR2 FVKESK, per germline. CDR3 residues: CASSGAFGGEAFF.

The rearrangement joins TRBV7-8 to TRBJ1-4; lacking DNA, the TRBD1 call made by TCRdb goes unchecked. The CDR3 length is 15 residues. Germline V gene data show CDR1 as SGHVS and CDR2 as FQNEAQ. The CDR3 sequence is CASSPPDRDREKLFF. The variable domain in full, completed from reference TRBV7-8 and TRBJ1-4, reads GAGVSQSPRYKVAKRGQDVALRCDPISGHVSLFWYQQALGQGPEFLTYFQNEAQLDKSGLPSDRFFAERPEGSVSTLKIQRTQQEDSAVYLCASSPPDRDREKLFFGSGTQLSVL.

The chain has TRBV4-1 and TRBJ1-1; TCRdb lists TRBD1, though no DNA is available to test this call. The CDR3 is 14 residues long. Germline V gene data show CDR1 as MGHRA and CDR2 as YSYEKL. CDR3 loop: CASSQDQGDTEAFF.

The chain joins TRBV4-2 to TRBJ1-2; no DNA is available, so the TRBD1 call from TCRdb remains unchecked. CDR1 LGHNA and CDR2 YNFKEQ come from the germline V gene. The CDR3 runs 16 residues. CDR3: CASSQVPTGGNYGYTF.

V is TRBV20-1 and J is TRBJ2-1; with no DNA, the TCRdb D assignment of TRBD1 cannot be verified. This CDR3 contains 15 residues. The germline V gene encodes CDR1 DFQATT and CDR2 SNEGSKA (reference sequence). The CDR3 region is CSARARGGSYNEQFF.

J is TRBJ2-3 and V is TRBV14. Looked up from germline, CDR1 is SGHDN and CDR2 is FVKESK. The CDR3 extends over 14 amino acids. Here the CDR3 reads CASSHQWVTDTQYF.

The chain carries TRBV4-1 and TRBJ2-2; TCRdb outputs TRBD1, but without DNA this stays unchecked. The CDR3 is 16 amino acids. Germline V gives CDR1 MGHRA, CDR2 YSYEKL. The CDR3 sequence is CASSLSIRGTAGELFF.

The CDR3 spells CASSQDWEAGTDTQYF. This chain connects TRBV4-3 to TRBJ2-3; no DNA is available, so the TRBD2 call from TCRdb remains unchecked. Germline CDR1 and CDR2: LGHNA and YSLEER. CDR3 length: 16 residues.

Here the CDR3 reads CASRRYGGINEQYF. This rearrangement joins TRBV6-5 to TRBJ2-7; TCRdb's D call of TRBD2 is untestable without DNA. This CDR3 is built from 14 residues. Looked up from germline, CDR1 is MNHEY and CDR2 is SVGAGI.